This entry lists 13 T cell receptor beta chains sequenced from one sample in a study of vaccination and CD4 T cells after COVID-19. The treatment was: 10-day PBMC culture with coronavirus spike peptide pools or control peptides (ViraFEST assay). Which antigens these TCRs recognize remains unknown. Cultured CD4+ T cells had their DNA profiled by the Oncomine TCR Beta short-read assay. Via MiXCR, TCRdb re-called the PCR reads, giving one row per CDR3 protein. Of just over 20,000 distinct CDR3 sequences listed, over 40% were seen once; the top ten hold 3.5% to 6%. Material for sequencing was CD4+ T cells from blood, cultured in vitro. These receptors were obtained from a human donor who had recovered from COVID-19.

Concerning this clonotype: An end of the junction does not agree with germline; a read error may underlie this. The V and J genes are TRBV7-9 and TRBJ1-2; D remains ambiguous. CDR3 size: 15 residues. Germline loops: CDR1 SEHNR, CDR2 FQNEAQ (reference sequence). CDR3 in amino acids: CASSLLGERVNGYTF. DNA of the CDR3: TGCGCCAGCAGCTTGCTTGGGGAACGTGTAAACGGCTACACCTTC.

This chain connects TRBV5-1 to TRBJ2-5, with 8 bases that match TRBD1. With 6 bases clipped from V and 5 bases from J, the junction kept 12 bases outside the gene matches. The germline V gene encodes CDR1 SGHRS and CDR2 YFSETQ. This CDR3 has 15 residues. The DNA of the CDR3 is TGCGCCAGCACCACCGGACAGGGAGGATATGAGACCCAGTACTTC. Protein: CASTTGQGGYETQYF.

V is TRBV7-2 and J is TRBJ1-2; TRBD1 is a possible D gene (5 bases). The CDR3 runs 15 residues. CDR1 and CDR2 (germline): SGHTA, FQGNSA. V shed 5 bases and J shed 1 base, with 14 bases lying between them. CDR3 in DNA: TGTGCCAGCAGCCCCGGGGGGGGGAGTAACTATGGCTACACCTTC. It specifies CASSPGGGSNYGYTF.

In this sample, this clonotype turned up a few times. DNA of the CDR3: TGCAGTGTCCGACAGGGGGCCGGTCGTGGCTACACCTTC. The encoded protein is CSVRQGAGRGYTF. The genes are TRBV20-1 and TRBJ1-2; 10 nucleotides line up with TRBD1. Germline V gene data show CDR1 as DFQATT and CDR2 as SNEGSKA (reference sequence). There are 13 residues in the CDR3. V lost 7 bases to trimming and J lost 7 bases; unmatched junction nucleotides: 9.

This clonotype was recorded a few times. This rearrangement joins TRBV2 to TRBJ1-2; 7 bases are a match to TRBD1. V lost 6 bases and J lost 0; bases outside the gene matches: 7. CDR3 size: 15 residues. In germline, CDR1 is SNHLY, CDR2 FYNNEI. In nucleotides, the CDR3 is TGTGCCAGCAGCCAAAACAGGGGACCTAACTATGGCTACACCTTC. It yields the protein CASSQNRGPNYGYTF.

The rearrangement links TRBV20-1 to TRBJ2-1, with TRBD2 matching over 8 bases. The CDR3 contains 15 residues. From germline, CDR1 is DFQATT and CDR2 SNEGSKA (reference sequence). The trim removed 3 bases at V and 4 bases at J, leaving 8 bases unmatched. The CDR3, as DNA: TGCAGTGCTAGGACCCTAGCGGGCTTATACAATGAGCAGTTCTTC. This encodes CSARTLAGLYNEQFF.

The V call is TRBV2, the J call TRBJ1-2; 7 nucleotides match TRBD1. This CDR3 has 14 amino acids. Germline V gives CDR1 SNHLY, CDR2 FYNNEI. J was trimmed by 8 bases and V by 0 bases; bases with no gene match: 6. In DNA, the CDR3 is TGTGCCAGCAGTGAAGCGTCTAGACAGGGAGGCTACACCTTC. Amino acids: CASSEASRQGGYTF.

The CDR3 coding sequence is TGTGCCAGCCTCGGCGACAGACAGGTCAATGAGCAGTTCTTC. Protein sequence: CASLGDRQVNEQFF. The V gene is TRBV11-2, the J gene TRBJ2-1; D is possibly TRBD1 (6 bases). The germline CDR1 and CDR2 sequences are SGHAT and FQNNGV. The length of the CDR3 is 14 residues. Trimming pared 8 bases from V and 6 bases from J, leaving 17 bases between.

V gene TRBV6-5 combines with J gene TRBJ1-1; tentative D call: TRBD1 (6 bases). Trimming stripped 2 bases from V and 1 base from J, with 11 bases between. The CDR3 has 15 amino acids. Germline V gene lookup returns CDR1 MNHEY and CDR2 SVGAGI. The CDR3 DNA is TGTGCCAGCAGTTACGGTGGCAGGGGGAACACTGAAGCTTTCTTT. Translation: CASSYGGRGNTEAFF.

This clonotype is medium-sized in the sample. This chain uses TRBV27 with TRBJ2-2; D possibly corresponds to TRBD1 (8 bases). V was clipped by 8 bases and J by 5 bases, with 21 bases between them. The V gene's germline CDR1 is MNHEY and CDR2 SMNVEV (reference sequence). CDR3 length: 16 residues. CDR3: CASGSPQGGRTGELFF. CDR3 nucleotide sequence: TGTGCCAGCGGCTCCCCACAGGGGGGGCGGACCGGGGAGCTGTTTTTT.

The chain uses TRBV2 and TRBJ2-5; 10 nucleotides line up with TRBD1. The J segment lost 4 bases and the V segment lost 6 bases, leaving 8 bases of the junction unmatched. Germline CDR1 SNHLY, CDR2 FYNNEI. The CDR3 consists of 15 residues. The CDR3 spells CASRRQGAVGETQYF. Written as DNA, the CDR3 is TGTGCCAGCAGGAGACAGGGGGCGGTAGGAGAGACCCAGTACTTC. Full variable domain (rest looked up from reference TRBV2 and TRBJ2-5): EPEVTQTPSHQVTQMGQEVILRCVPISNHLYFYWYRQILGQKVEFLVSFYNNEISEKSEIFDDQFSVERPDGSNFTLKIRSTKLEDSAMYFCASRRQGAVGETQYFGPGTRLLVL.

This rearrangement joins TRBV24-1 to TRBJ2-3, with 12 positions matching TRBD2. J was trimmed by 3 bases and V by 2 bases; bases with no gene match: 11. Germline values: CDR1 KGHDR, CDR2 SFDVKD. CDR3 size: 19 residues. CDR3 in amino acids: CATSDWGLAGGPSTDTQYF. CDR3 DNA sequence: TGTGCCACCAGTGATTGGGGGCTAGCGGGAGGGCCTTCAACAGATACGCAGTATTTT.

This clonotype has a handful of counts. This chain connects TRBV6-2 or TRBV6-3 to TRBJ1-2; a weak D match, TRBD1 (5 bases). The ends were cut back, 6 bases at V and 4 bases at J, with 15 bases in the middle. The CDR3 is 14 residues long. Per germline, CDR1 MNHEY and CDR2 SVGEGT. Written as DNA, the CDR3 is TGTGCCAGCAGCCCTCAGGGATCTGGCTATGGCTACACCTTC. It translates to CASSPQGSGYGYTF.